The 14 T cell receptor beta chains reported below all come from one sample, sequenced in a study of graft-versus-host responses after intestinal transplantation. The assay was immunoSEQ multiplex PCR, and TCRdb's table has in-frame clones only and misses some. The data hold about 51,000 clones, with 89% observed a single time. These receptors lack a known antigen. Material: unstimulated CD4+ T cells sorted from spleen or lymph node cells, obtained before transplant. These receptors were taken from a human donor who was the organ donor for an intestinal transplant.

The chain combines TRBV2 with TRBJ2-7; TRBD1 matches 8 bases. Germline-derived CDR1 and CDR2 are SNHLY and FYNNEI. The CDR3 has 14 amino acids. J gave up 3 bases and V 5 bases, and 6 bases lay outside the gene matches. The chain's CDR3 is CASSLAGGGYEQYF. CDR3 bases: TGTGCCAGCAGTCTTGCAGGGGGCGGCTACGAGCAGTACTTC.

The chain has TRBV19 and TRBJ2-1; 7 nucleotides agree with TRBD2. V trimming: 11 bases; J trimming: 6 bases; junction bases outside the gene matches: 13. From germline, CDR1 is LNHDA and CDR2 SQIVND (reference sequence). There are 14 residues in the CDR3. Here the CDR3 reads CASQPAGTFNEQFF. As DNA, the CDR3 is TGTGCCTCCCAGCCAGCGGGAACGTTCAATGAGCAGTTCTTC.

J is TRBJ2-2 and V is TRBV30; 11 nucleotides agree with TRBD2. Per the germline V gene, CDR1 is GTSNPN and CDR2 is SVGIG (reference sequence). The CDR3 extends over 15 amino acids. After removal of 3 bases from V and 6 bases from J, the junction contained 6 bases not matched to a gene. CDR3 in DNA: TGTGCCTGGAGGGTAGCGGGAGGGCCCGCCGGGGAGCTGTTTTTT. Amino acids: CAWRVAGGPAGELFF.

The CDR3 sequence is CASSSNAKSQTTDTQYF. CDR3 in DNA: TGCGCCAGCAGCTCGAACGCGAAGAGCCAAACCACAGATACGCAGTATTTT. J is TRBJ2-3 and V is TRBV10-1; no reliable D call. The V and J ends lost 6 bases and 2 bases respectively, with 21 bases between them. Germline V gene sequence: CDR1 WNHNN, CDR2 SYGVQD (reference sequence). The CDR3 consists of 17 residues.

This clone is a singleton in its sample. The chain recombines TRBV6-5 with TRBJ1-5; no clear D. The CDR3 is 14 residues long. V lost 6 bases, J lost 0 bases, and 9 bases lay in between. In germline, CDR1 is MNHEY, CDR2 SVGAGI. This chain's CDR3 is CASSRSNSNQPQHF. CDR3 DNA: TGTGCCAGCAGCCGATCTAATAGCAATCAGCCCCAGCATTTT.

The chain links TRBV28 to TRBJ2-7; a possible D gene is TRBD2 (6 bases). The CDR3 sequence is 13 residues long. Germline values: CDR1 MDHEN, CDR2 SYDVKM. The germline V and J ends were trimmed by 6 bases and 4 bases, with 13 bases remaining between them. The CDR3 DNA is TGTGCCAGCAGAGGACTACCGACTTACGAGCAGTACTTC. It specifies CASRGLPTYEQYF.

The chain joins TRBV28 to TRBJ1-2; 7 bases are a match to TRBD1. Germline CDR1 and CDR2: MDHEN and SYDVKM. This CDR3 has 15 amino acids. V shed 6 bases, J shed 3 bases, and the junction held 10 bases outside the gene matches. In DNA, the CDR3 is TGTGCCAGCAGCCCGACCGACAGGGAATACTATGGCTACACCTTC. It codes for CASSPTDREYYGYTF.

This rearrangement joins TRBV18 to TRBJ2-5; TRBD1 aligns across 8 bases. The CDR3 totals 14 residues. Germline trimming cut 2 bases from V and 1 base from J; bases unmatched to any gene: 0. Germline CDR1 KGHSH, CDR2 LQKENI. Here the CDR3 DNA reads TGTGCCAGCTCACCAGGGACAGGCCAAGAGACCCAGTACTTC. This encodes CASSPGTGQETQYF.

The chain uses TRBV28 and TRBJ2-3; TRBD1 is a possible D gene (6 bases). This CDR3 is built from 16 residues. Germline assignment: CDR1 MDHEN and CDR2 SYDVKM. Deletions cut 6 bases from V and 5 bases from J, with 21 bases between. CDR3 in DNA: TGTGCCAGCAGCTCTAGTGGGGCAGGGGCTAGAGATACGCAGTATTTT. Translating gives CASSSSGAGARDTQYF.

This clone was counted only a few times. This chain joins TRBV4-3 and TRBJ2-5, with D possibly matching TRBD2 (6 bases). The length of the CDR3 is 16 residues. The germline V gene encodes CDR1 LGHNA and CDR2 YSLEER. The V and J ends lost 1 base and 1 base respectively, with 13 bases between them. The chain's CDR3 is CASSQGWRGGQETQYF. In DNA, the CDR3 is TGCGCCAGCAGCCAAGGGTGGCGGGGAGGCCAAGAGACCCAGTACTTC.

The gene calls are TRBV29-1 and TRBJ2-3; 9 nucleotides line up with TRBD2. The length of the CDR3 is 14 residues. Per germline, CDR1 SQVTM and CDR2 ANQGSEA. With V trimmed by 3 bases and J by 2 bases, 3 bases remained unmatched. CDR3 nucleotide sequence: TGCAGCGTTGAGTTAGCGGGAGTCACAGATACGCAGTATTTT. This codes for CSVELAGVTDTQYF.

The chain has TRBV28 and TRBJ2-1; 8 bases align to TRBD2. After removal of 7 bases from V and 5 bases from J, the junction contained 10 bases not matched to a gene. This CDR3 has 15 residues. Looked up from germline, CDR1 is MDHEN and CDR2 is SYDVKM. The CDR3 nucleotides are TGTGCCAGCAACACGCGGGGGGCTGGGAACAATGAGCAGTTCTTC. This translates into CASNTRGAGNNEQFF. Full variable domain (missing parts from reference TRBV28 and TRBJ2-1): DVKVTQSSRYLVKRTGEKVFLECVQDMDHENMFWYRQDPGLGLRLIYFSYDVKMKEKGDIPEGYSVSREKKERFSLILESASTNQTSMYLCASNTRGAGNNEQFFGPGTRLTVL.

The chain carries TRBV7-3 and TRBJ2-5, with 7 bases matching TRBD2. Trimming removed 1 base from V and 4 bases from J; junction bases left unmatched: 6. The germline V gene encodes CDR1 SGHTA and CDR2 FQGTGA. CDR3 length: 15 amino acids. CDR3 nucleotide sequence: TGTGCCAGCAGCTTAAGCGGGAGAGTGGGAGAGACCCAGTACTTC. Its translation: CASSLSGRVGETQYF.

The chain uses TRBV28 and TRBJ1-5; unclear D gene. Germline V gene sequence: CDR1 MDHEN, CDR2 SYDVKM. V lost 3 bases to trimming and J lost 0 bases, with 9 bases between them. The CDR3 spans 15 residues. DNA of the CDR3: TGTGCCAGCAGTTTCAGGCAGGTTAGCAATCAGCCCCAGCATTTT. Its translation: CASSFRQVSNQPQHF.